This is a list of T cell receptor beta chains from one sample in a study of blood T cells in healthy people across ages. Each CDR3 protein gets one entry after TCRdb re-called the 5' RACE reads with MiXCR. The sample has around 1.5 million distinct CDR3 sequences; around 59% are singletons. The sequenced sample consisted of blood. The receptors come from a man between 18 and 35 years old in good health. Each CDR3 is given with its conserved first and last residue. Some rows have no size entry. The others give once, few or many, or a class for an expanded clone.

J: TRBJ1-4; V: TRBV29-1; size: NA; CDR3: CSVSTGEKLFF
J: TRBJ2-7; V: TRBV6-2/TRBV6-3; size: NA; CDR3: CASSTRFDGNYEQYF
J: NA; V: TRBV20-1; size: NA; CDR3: CSARDYQGYYEQYF
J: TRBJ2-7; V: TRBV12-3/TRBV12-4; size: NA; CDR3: CASSRRIRDIRREQYF
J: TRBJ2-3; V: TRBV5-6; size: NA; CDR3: CASRGRGYTDTQYF
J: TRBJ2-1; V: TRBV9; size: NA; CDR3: CASSVQRNEQFF
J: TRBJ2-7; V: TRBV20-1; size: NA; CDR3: CSASPTGTDLQYF
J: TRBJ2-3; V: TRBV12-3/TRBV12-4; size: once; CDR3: CASHGRGGPTDTQYF
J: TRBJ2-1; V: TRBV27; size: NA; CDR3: CASSSRTGVWNEQFF
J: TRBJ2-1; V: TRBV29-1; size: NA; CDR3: CSVGSSTSYEQFF
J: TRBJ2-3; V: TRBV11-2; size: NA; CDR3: CASSLVRYTDTQYF
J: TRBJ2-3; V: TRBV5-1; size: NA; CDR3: CASSPRTRPTDTQYF
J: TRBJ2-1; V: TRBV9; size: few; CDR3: CASSGPRNEQFF
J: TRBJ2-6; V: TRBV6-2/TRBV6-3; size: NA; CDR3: CASSRLRSGANVLTF
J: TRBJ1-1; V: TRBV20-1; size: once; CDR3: CSAAEGGRSEAFF
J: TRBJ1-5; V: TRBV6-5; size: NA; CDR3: CASSGHSNQPQHF
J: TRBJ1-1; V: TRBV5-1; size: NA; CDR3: CASSPRSGGNTEAFF
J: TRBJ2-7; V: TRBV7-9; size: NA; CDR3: CASSLGYWGSSYEQYF
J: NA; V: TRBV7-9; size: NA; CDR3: CASSWDWGGAADEQYF
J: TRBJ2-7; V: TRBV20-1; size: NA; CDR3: CSASSNSPGTYEQYF
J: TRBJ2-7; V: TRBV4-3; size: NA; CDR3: CASSQDRVGDRAHEQYF
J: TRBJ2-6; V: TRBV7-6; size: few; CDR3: CASSLTTGGRSGANVLTF
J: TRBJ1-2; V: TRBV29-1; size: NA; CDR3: CSVGQGARGYTF
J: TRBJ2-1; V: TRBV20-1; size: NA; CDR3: CSARGSFVSGSGNEQFF
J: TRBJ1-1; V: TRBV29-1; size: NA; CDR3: CSALDLNTEAFF
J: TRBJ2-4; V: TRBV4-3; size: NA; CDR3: CASSQDYGTGGHIQYF
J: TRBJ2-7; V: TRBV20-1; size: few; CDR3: CSARDRGEQYF
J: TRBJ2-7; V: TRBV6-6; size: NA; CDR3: CASSYSEGAYEQYF
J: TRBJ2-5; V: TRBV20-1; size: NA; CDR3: CSAREGGDPQETQYF
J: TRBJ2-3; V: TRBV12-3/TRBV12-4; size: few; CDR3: CASSFGPRDTQYF
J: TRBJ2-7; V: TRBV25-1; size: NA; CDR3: CASSDLASGYEQYF
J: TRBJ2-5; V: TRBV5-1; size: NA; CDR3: CASSSPGTTVRETQYF
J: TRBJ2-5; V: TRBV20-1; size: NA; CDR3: CSAIYRGQETQYF
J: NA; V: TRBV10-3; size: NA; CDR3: CAISQGNEQYF
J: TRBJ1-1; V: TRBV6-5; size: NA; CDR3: CASSGTATEAFF
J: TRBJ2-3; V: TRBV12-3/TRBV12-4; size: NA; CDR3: CASSLRTSTRADTQYF
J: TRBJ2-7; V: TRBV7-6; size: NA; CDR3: CASRLTQDRPVFSYEQYF
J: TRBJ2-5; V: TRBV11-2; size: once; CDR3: CASSLPGQPTQETQYF
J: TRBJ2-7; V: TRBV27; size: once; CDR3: CASSSLAGALSYEQYF
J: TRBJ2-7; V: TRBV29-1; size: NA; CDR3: CSVETSDGKSYEQYF
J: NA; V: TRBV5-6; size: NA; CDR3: CASSLKSGAETQYF
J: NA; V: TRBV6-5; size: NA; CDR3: CASSYFIGQGHEQYF
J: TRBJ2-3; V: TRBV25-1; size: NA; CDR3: CASRKDSYGTDTQYF
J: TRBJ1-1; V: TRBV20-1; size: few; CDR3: CSARSPLNTEAFF
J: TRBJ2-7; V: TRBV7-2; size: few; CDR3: CASSSDRVSSGKAPYEQYF
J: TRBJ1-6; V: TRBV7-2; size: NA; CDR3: CASSLAGGTASSYNSPLHF
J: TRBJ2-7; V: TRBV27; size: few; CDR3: CASKQRASWSSYEQYF
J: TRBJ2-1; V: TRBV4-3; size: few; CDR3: CASSQELGGSYNEQFF
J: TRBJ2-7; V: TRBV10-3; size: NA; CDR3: CAISGWTGTSYEQYF
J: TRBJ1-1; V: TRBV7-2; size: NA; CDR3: CASSLTPGAEAFF
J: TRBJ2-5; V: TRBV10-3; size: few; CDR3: CAIRRSLGTLEETQYF
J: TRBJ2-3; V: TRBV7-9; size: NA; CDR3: CASSLRLATTDTQYF
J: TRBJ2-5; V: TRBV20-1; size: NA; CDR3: CSARRGGEETQYF
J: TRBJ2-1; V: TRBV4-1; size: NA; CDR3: CASSQELGGREQFF
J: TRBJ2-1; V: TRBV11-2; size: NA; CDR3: CASSLRTSTHSYNEQFF
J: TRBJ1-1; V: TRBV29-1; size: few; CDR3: CSVQDRGTEAFF
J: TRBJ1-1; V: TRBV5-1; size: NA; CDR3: CASSLGTGPDTEAFF